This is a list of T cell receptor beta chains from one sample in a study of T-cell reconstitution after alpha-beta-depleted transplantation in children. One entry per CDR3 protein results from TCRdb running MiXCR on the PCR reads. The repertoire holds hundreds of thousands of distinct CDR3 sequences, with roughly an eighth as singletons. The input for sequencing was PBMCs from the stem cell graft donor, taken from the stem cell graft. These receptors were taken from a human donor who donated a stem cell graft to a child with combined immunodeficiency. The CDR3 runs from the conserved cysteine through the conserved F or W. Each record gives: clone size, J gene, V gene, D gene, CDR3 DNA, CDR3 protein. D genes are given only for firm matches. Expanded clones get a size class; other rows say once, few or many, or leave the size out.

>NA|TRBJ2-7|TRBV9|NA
TGTGCCAGCAGCGTAGCGTCTAGCCCTACCTCCTACGAGCAGTACTTC
CASSVASSPTSYEQYF
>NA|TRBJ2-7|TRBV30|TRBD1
TGTGCCTGGAGCCGTGACAGGGTAGGGAACGAGCAGTACTTC
CAWSRDRVGNEQYF
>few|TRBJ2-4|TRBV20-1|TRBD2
TGCAGTGCGTCGACTAGCGGACTAGCCAAAAACATTCAGTACTTC
CSASTSGLAKNIQYF
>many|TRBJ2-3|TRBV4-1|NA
TGCGCCAGCAGGGAAGGGATCACAGATACGCAGTATTTT
CASREGITDTQYF
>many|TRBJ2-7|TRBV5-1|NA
TGCGCCAGCTCAAACAGTCAGGGATCCCCCGAGCAGTACTTC
CASSNSQGSPEQYF
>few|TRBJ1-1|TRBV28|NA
TGTGCCAGCAACTCCCCTCGAGGGACATTATTAAACGCTGAAGCTTTCTTT
CASNSPRGTLLNAEAFF
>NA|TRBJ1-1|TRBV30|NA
TGTGCCGGAAACAACCAGCTCATGAACACTGAAGCTTTCTTT
CAGNNQLMNTEAFF
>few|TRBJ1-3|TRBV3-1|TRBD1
TGTGCCAGCAGCCATCCTCGGGACAGCTCTGGAAACACCATATATTTT
CASSHPRDSSGNTIYF
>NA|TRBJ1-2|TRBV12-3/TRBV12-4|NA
TGTGCCAGCAGTTCGCAGTCAAACTATGGCTACACCTTC
CASSSQSNYGYTF
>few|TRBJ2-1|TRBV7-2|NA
TGTGCCAGCAGCTCAACCCACAAGCGGAGCTGGGGCAATGAGCAGTTCTTC
CASSSTHKRSWGNEQFF
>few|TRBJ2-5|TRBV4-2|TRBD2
TGTGCCAGCAGCCAAGAGAGACTAGCGGAAGAGACCCAGTACTTC
CASSQERLAEETQYF
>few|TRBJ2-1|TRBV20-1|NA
TGCAGTGCTAGGCTAACTGGTGCCTGGGGTGAGCAGTTCTTC
CSARLTGAWGEQFF
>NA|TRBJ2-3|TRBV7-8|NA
TGTGCCAGCAGCCAGCGGGTGGGGACTTTTGACACAGATACGCAGTATTTT
CASSQRVGTFDTDTQYF
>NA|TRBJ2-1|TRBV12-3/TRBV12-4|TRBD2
TGTGCCAGCAGTCTACTATCGACTAGCGGGATTGGAAATGAGCAGTTCTTC
CASSLLSTSGIGNEQFF
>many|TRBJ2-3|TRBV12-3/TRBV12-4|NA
TGTGCCAGCAGTTCAGCGGTTCATACAGATACGCAGTATTTT
CASSSAVHTDTQYF
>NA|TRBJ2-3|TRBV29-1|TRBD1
TGCAGCGTACGTCCCGGGACAGGGTTCACAGATACGCAGTATTTT
CSVRPGTGFTDTQYF
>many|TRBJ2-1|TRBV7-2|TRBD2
TGTGCCAGCAGCTTATCACCGGGACTAGGGAACAATGAGCAGTTCTTC
CASSLSPGLGNNEQFF
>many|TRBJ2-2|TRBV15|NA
TGTGCCACCAGCAGGTCCCTCATTGGGCCGGCCCCCGGGGAGCTGTTTTTT
CATSRSLIGPAPGELFF
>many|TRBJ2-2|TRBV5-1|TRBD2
TGCGCCAGCAGCTTGGATCTAGCGGCTTTCACCGGGGAGCTGTTTTTT
CASSLDLAAFTGELFF
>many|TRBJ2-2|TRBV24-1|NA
TGTGCCACCAGTCCGGGGCTGAACACCGGGGAGCTGTTTTTT
CATSPGLNTGELFF
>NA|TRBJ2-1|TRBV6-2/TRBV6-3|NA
TGTGCCAGCACCAATTACAATGAGCAGTTCTTC
CASTNYNEQFF
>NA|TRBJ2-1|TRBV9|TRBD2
TGTGCCAGCAGCGAAGGACTAGCGGGGGACAATGAGCAGTTCTTC
CASSEGLAGDNEQFF